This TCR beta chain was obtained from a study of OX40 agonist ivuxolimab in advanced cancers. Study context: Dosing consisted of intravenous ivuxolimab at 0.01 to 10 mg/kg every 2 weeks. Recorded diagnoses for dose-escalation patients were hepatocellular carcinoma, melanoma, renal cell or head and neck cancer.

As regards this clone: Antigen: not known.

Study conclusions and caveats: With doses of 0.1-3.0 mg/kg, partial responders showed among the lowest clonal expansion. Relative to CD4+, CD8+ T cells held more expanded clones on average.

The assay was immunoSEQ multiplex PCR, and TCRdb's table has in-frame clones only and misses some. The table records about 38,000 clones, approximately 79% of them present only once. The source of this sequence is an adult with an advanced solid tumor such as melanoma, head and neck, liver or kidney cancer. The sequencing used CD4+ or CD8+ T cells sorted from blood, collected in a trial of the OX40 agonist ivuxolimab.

The CDR3 reads CASSPSLATSTDTQYF. The CDR3 DNA reads TGCGCCAGCAGCCCCTCCCTAGCGACTAGCACAGATACGCAGTATTTT. This sequence joins TRBV5-1 and TRBJ2-3, with D maybe TRBD2 (6 bases). This CDR3 region has 16 residues. The germline V gene has CDR1 SGHRS and CDR2 YFSETQ. V lost 4 bases to trimming and J lost 0 bases, with 15 bases between them.